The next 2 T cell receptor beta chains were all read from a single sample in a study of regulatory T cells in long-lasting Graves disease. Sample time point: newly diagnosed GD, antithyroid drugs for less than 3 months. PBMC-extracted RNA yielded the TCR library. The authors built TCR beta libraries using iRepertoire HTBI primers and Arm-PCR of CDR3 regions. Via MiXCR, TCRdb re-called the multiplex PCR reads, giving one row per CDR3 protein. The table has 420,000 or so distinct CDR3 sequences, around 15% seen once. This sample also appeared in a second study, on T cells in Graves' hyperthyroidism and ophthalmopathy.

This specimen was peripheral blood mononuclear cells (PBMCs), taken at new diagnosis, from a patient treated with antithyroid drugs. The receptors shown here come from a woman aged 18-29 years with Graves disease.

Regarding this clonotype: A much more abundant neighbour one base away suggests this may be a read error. The CDR3 spells CASSGTSVYNEQFF. For the CDR3, the DNA is TGTGCCAGCAGCGGGACTAGCGTCTACAATGAGCAGTTCTTC. The chain combines TRBV7-9 with TRBJ2-1, with 10 bases lining up with TRBD2. Germline lookup yields CDR1 SEHNR and CDR2 FQNEAQ (reference sequence). This CDR3 region has 14 residues. Germline trimming cut 5 bases from V and 3 bases from J; bases unmatched to any gene: 1.

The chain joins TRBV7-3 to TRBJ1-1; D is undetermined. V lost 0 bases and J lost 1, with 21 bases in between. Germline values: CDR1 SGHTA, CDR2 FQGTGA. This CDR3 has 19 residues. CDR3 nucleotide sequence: TGTGCCAGCAGCTTAACCCCAACGGCGATAGTCCCCCCGAACACTGAAGCTTTCTTT. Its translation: CASSLTPTAIVPPNTEAFF.